The following is a T cell receptor (beta chain) sequence with its context. Its antigen is still unknown. These data belong to a study of cytomegalovirus exposure and HLA in healthy donors. Study conclusions and caveats: Cytomegalovirus-associated status was assigned to more than 150 TCR beta chains.

13 Jbeta primers and 60 Vbeta primers were used for the PCR. Profiled with immunoSEQ multiplex PCR; TCRdb holds only in-frame clones, not every one. The sample holds 200,000 to 250,000 clones, roughly 87% seen once. The V end lost 1 base, the J end lost 5 bases, and 12 bases lay between the germline ends. The CDR3 spans 15 residues. Germline V gene data show CDR1 as SGHRS and CDR2 as YFSETQ. The chain combines TRBV5-1 with TRBJ1-4, with D perhaps matching TRBD1 (6 bases). The TCR sequence derives from a woman in her thirties or forties in good health and CMV-seropositive. Material: PBMCs. The CDR3 sequence: CASSLKQGRNEKLFF. The CDR3 nucleotides read TGCGCCAGCAGCTTGAAGCAGGGGCGAAATGAAAAACTGTTTTTT.